The 25 T cell receptor beta chains below all came from one sample that was sequenced in a study of blood T cell repertoires in COVID-19. Clones were read by immunoSEQ multiplex PCR, and TCRdb kept only the in-frame ones, dropping some. The sample holds hundreds of thousands of clones, approximately 80% seen once. The sequenced sample was peripheral blood. These receptor sequences come from a man aged 35 to 55 with acute or convalescent COVID-19.

The table lists this clone with a few counts. The chain recombines TRBV12-3 or TRBV12-4 with TRBJ2-1; 8 bases agree with TRBD2. CDR3 length equals 11 residues. With V trimmed by 5 bases and J by 15 bases, 6 bases remained unmatched. The CDR3 spells CASSLSGSGFF. DNA for the CDR3: TGTGCCAGCAGTCTGAGCGGGAGTGGGTTCTTC.

V is TRBV18 and J is TRBJ1-2; D remains ambiguous. CDR3 length equals 15 residues. CDR1 is KGHSH and CDR2 is LQKENI in the germline V gene. V dropped 3 bases and J dropped 7 bases, with 18 bases sitting between them. The CDR3, as DNA: TGTGCCAGCTCACCGAGCCAGGCCCCCGAAGCTGGCTACACCTTC. It specifies CASSPSQAPEAGYTF.

The J gene is TRBJ1-5, the V gene TRBV6-1, with D maybe TRBD1 (6 bases). The CDR3 contains 14 residues. CDR1 is MNHNS and CDR2 is SASEGT in the germline V gene. Trimming cost V 3 bases and J 7 bases, with 13 bases left between them. As DNA, the CDR3 is TGTGCCAGCAGTGAGGGACATGTACTGCAGCCCCAGCATTTT. Its protein product is CASSEGHVLQPQHF.

This chain's CDR3 is CASQTSGNSYNEQFF. In nucleotides, the CDR3 is TGTGCCAGCCAGACTAGCGGGAACTCCTACAATGAGCAGTTCTTC. V gene TRBV2 combines with J gene TRBJ2-1, with 11 bases fitting TRBD2. This CDR3 spans 15 amino acids. With V trimmed by 8 bases and J by 0 bases, 3 bases remained unmatched. The germline V gene encodes CDR1 SNHLY and CDR2 FYNNEI.

This chain joins TRBV7-9 and TRBJ2-7; perhaps TRBD1 as D (5 bases). The germline gives CDR1 SEHNR, CDR2 FQNEAQ (reference sequence). V was trimmed by 4 bases and J by 2 bases, leaving 12 bases between them. The CDR3 is 14 residues long. The CDR3 nucleotides read TGTGCCAGCAGCTCTTCGGACAAACCCTACGAGCAGTACTTC. This sequence encodes CASSSSDKPYEQYF.

The chain is built from TRBV5-8 and TRBJ1-2; D not certain. Trimming stripped 4 bases from V and 4 bases from J, with 8 bases between. There are 12 residues in the CDR3. Germline loops: CDR1 SGHTS, CDR2 YDEGEE. The CDR3 nucleotides read TGTGCCAGCAGCCGGGAAGCCTATGGCTACACCTTC. It yields the protein CASSREAYGYTF.

The chain recombines TRBV5-4 with TRBJ2-1; D might be TRBD1 (5 bases). V was trimmed by 2 bases and J by 9 bases, leaving 12 bases between them. The CDR3 sequence is 13 residues long. Germline V gives CDR1 SGHNT, CDR2 YYREEE (reference sequence). In DNA form, the CDR3 reads TGTGCCAGCAGCTTTGGGGCACGAGTTGAGCAGTTCTTC. Translating it yields CASSFGARVEQFF.

The chain is built from TRBV2 and TRBJ2-1, with 7 bases lining up with TRBD2. CDR3 size: 12 residues. Germline loops: CDR1 SNHLY, CDR2 FYNNEI. J lost 8 bases, V lost 8 bases, and 6 bases had no gene match. CDR3 region: CASRLGGDEQFF. CDR3 nucleotides: TGTGCCAGCCGCCTGGGGGGGGATGAGCAGTTCTTC.

The V and J genes are TRBV19 and TRBJ1-6, with D perhaps matching TRBD1 (5 bases). This CDR3 contains 14 residues. Germline CDR1 LNHDA, CDR2 SQIVND (reference sequence). V was trimmed by 7 bases and J by 5 bases, leaving 12 bases between them. As DNA, the CDR3 is TGTGCCAGTAACGGAGGGGCAGATAATTCACCCCTCCACTTT. Its translation is CASNGGADNSPLHF.

J is TRBJ2-7 and V is TRBV18; 8 nucleotides agree with TRBD2. V dropped 3 bases and J dropped 5; count of bases not matched to a gene: 3. The CDR3 contains 13 residues. CDR1 is KGHSH, CDR2 LQKENI, per germline. The CDR3 bases are TGTGCCAGCTCACCCCCGGGGGGGAACGAGCAGTACTTC. Translated, it gives CASSPPGGNEQYF. Variable domain in full (rest from reference TRBV18 and TRBJ2-7): NAGVMQNPRHLVRRRGQEARLRCSPMKGHSHVYWYRQLPEEGLKFMVYLQKENIIDESGMPKERFSAEFPKEGPSILRIQQVVRGDSAAYFCASSPPGGNEQYFGPGTRLTVT.

This clone was found a few times. The CDR3: CASSEQLRDGYTF. For the CDR3, the DNA is TGTGCCAGCAGTGAACAGCTGAGGGATGGCTACACCTTC. This chain connects TRBV6-1 to TRBJ1-2; D uncertain. Germline CDR1 MNHNS, CDR2 SASEGT. This CDR3 contains 13 residues. With 2 bases removed from V and 6 bases from J, the gap between germline ends came to 10 bases.

This clone was seen only once. The V and J genes are TRBV5-1 and TRBJ2-5, with D tentatively TRBD1 (6 bases). The V end was cut by 4 bases, the J end by 2 bases, with 15 bases between. CDR1 and CDR2 (germline): SGHRS, YFSETQ. CDR3 length: 15 residues. The CDR3 DNA follows: TGCGCCAGCAGCCCGACAGGTGGATGGCAAGAGACCCAGTACTTC. Translating it yields CASSPTGGWQETQYF.

The chain links TRBV6-5 to TRBJ1-2, with 9 bases that match TRBD1. The CDR3 consists of 15 residues. The V gene end was trimmed by 6 bases and the J gene end by 6 bases; junction bases not matched to a gene: 11. Per germline, CDR1 MNHEY and CDR2 SVGAGI. CDR3 in DNA: TGTGCCAGCAGGGACAGGGGTTCGGCGTCAGATGGCTACACCTTC. Residues: CASRDRGSASDGYTF.

This clone was counted only a few times. J is TRBJ1-1 and V is TRBV3-1 (or the pseudogene TRBV3-2); the D is unclear. The CDR3 is 11 residues long. Germline CDR1 is LGHDT and CDR2 is YNNKEL (reference sequence). The germline V and J ends were trimmed by 4 bases and 7 bases, with 7 bases remaining between them. The CDR3 DNA reads as TGTGCCAGCAGCCTCGCACATGAAGCTTTCTTT. Protein: CASSLAHEAFF.

The chain uses TRBV3-1 (or the pseudogene TRBV3-2) and TRBJ1-5; TRBD1 is a possible D gene (6 bases). CDR3 size: 15 residues. V was trimmed by 1 base and J by 3 bases, leaving 10 bases between them. Germline V gene lookup returns CDR1 LGHDT and CDR2 YNNKEL (reference sequence). CDR3 nucleotides: TGTGCCAGCAGCCAAGTCGGGGGGGCCAATCAGCCCCAGCATTTT. It translates to CASSQVGGANQPQHF.

The rearrangement joins TRBV5-8 to TRBJ2-1, with 13 bases fitting TRBD2. J was trimmed by 2 bases and V by 2 bases; bases with no gene match: 13. Germline assignment: CDR1 SGHTS and CDR2 YDEGEE. The CDR3 is 20 amino acids. The CDR3 is CASSLHYGLAGVVAYNEQFF. The DNA for the CDR3 is TGTGCCAGCAGCTTACACTACGGACTAGCGGGAGTGGTCGCCTACAATGAGCAGTTCTTC.

The CDR3 DNA is TGTGCCAGCAGCATGGCTCGCCCGGGACTAGCGGGAGAAGAGACCCAGTACTTC. This encodes CASSMARPGLAGEETQYF. The V gene is TRBV5-4, the J gene TRBJ2-5; 14 bases map to TRBD2. CDR3 length: 18 amino acids. Losses at the gene ends were 4 bases for V and 3 bases for J; bases not matched to a gene: 11. Germline V gene data show CDR1 as SGHNT and CDR2 as YYREEE (reference sequence).

The chain joins TRBV5-4 to TRBJ1-1; D is uncertain. The length of the CDR3 is 13 residues. Trimming took 4 bases from V and 3 from J, leaving 10 bases between them. The germline V gene has CDR1 SGHNT and CDR2 YYREEE (reference sequence). CDR3: CASSVSRDTEAFF. CDR3 nucleotides: TGTGCCAGCAGCGTTTCCCGGGACACTGAAGCTTTCTTT.

The rearrangement joins TRBV6-2 or TRBV6-3 to TRBJ2-3, with 7 positions matching TRBD1. CDR1 and CDR2 (germline): MNHEY, SVGEGT. V lost 4 bases to trimming and J lost 0 bases; unmatched junction nucleotides: 4. The CDR3 covers 15 residues. The CDR3 DNA reads as TGTGCCAGCAGTTTCACAGGGGTTAGCACAGATACGCAGTATTTT. Its protein product is CASSFTGVSTDTQYF.

This chain uses TRBV11-2 with TRBJ1-6, with D uncertain. CDR3 length: 13 amino acids. The V gene's germline CDR1 is SGHAT and CDR2 FQNNGV. V was cut by 1 base and J by 9 bases, with 7 bases left in between. The chain's CDR3 is CASSLASGSPLHF. CDR3 bases: TGTGCCAGCAGCTTAGCGTCGGGTTCACCCCTCCACTTT.

In its sample, this clone was seen a few times. This chain connects TRBV2 to TRBJ1-2; 7 nucleotides match TRBD1. The CDR3 loop spans 11 amino acids. J lost 8 bases, V lost 9 bases, and 6 bases had no gene match. Germline V gene lookup returns CDR1 SNHLY and CDR2 FYNNEI. The CDR3 loop is CASGQVAGYTF. CDR3 nucleotides: TGTGCCAGTGGACAGGTCGCCGGCTACACCTTC.

The gene calls are TRBV5-6 and TRBJ2-7, with 10 bases matching TRBD2. This CDR3 contains 17 residues. With 0 bases clipped from V and 3 bases from J, the junction kept 9 bases outside the gene matches. The germline gives CDR1 SGHDT, CDR2 YYEEEE. The CDR3 loop is CASSLESRTSGRYEQYF. CDR3 coding DNA: TGTGCCAGCAGCTTGGAGTCGAGGACTAGCGGCCGCTACGAGCAGTACTTC.

This sequence joins TRBV5-1 and TRBJ1-2; 11 positions match TRBD1. In germline, CDR1 is SGHRS, CDR2 YFSETQ. This CDR3 region has 15 residues. Trimming at V came to 2 bases and at J to 6 bases, leaving 6 bases not matched to a gene. The DNA for the CDR3 is TGCGCCAGCAGCTTCCAGGACAGGGGGCTCAATGGCTACACCTTC. It yields the protein CASSFQDRGLNGYTF.

J is TRBJ1-1 and V is TRBV11-2, with D possibly being TRBD1 (5 bases). There are 13 residues in the CDR3. CDR1 is SGHAT and CDR2 is FQNNGV in the germline V gene. Trimming pared 1 base from V and 7 bases from J, leaving 10 bases between. The CDR3 reads CASSLAPDSEAFF. CDR3 sequence (DNA): TGTGCCAGCAGCTTAGCCCCCGACAGTGAAGCTTTCTTT.

J is TRBJ2-4 and V is TRBV5-6, with a weak D call TRBD2 (6 bases). The V end lost 1 base, the J end lost 6 bases, and 8 bases lay between the germline ends. Germline V gene lookup returns CDR1 SGHDT and CDR2 YYEEEE. The CDR3 sequence is 13 residues long. CDR3 protein: CASSLLGGNIQYF. The DNA for the CDR3 is TGTGCCAGCAGCTTGTTGGGAGGAAACATTCAGTACTTC.